The rows below give T cell receptor beta chains drawn from one sample of a study of Graves' ophthalmopathy and Graves' hyperthyroidism. TCRdb ran MiXCR on the multiplex PCR reads and lists one entry per CDR3 protein. The table includes more than 300,000 distinct CDR3 sequences, roughly a sixth detected once. Sequenced sample: peripheral blood. The receptor set was obtained from an adult woman with stable Graves' hyperthyroidism. CDR3s include the opening cysteine and the closing phenylalanine or tryptophan. D genes are given only for firm matches. Not all rows give a size; the values are once, few, many and, for expanded clones, a class.

>TRBJ1-2|many|TRBV6-5|TRBD1
TGTGCCAGCAGTTACCGGGACAGGACCTATGGCTACACCTTC
CASSYRDRTYGYTF
>TRBJ1-2|many|TRBV24-1|NA
TGTGCCACCAGTGATTTCCGGACCGACTATGGCTACACCTTC
CATSDFRTDYGYTF
>TRBJ1-2|many|TRBV7-2|TRBD1
TGTGCCAGCAGCCTCCTGGGACAGGCAGGTGGCTACACCTTC
CASSLLGQAGGYTF
>TRBJ1-1|once|TRBV7-9|TRBD1
TGTGCCAGCATTTGGGACAGGGGGTTTCACACTGAAGCTTTCTTT
CASIWDRGFHTEAFF
>TRBJ2-7|many|TRBV27|NA
TGTGCCAGGACGAATTCCTACGAGCAGTACTTC
CARTNSYEQYF
>TRBJ2-6|many|TRBV28|NA
TGTGCCAGCAGTTCTCTTCCCGTGGAAATTCTCTCTGGGGCCAACGTCCTGACTTTC
CASSSLPVEILSGANVLTF
>TRBJ2-5|many|TRBV4-1|NA
TGCGCCAGCAGCCAAGATCAGACTAGCCAAGAGACCCAGTACTTC
CASSQDQTSQETQYF
>TRBJ1-2|NA|TRBV2|TRBD1
TGTGCCAGCAGGAAAGGACAGGGGGTTTACTATGGCTACACCTTC
CASRKGQGVYYGYTF
>TRBJ2-7|many|TRBV14|TRBD2
TGTGCCAGCAACCCTAATTCATGCTTAGCGGGACGTGCCTACGAGCAGTACTTC
CASNPNSCLAGRAYEQYF
>TRBJ1-1|many|TRBV19|NA
TGTGCCAGTAGTATTTCCATCATGAACACTGAAGCTTTCTTT
CASSISIMNTEAFF
>TRBJ2-2|NA|TRBV10-3|TRBD2
TGTGCCATCAGCTGGACTAGCGGGACGAACACCGGGGAGCTGTTTTTT
CAISWTSGTNTGELFF
>TRBJ1-5|few|TRBV12-3/TRBV12-4|NA
TGTGCCAGCAGCCCCTCGGGAATTAGCAATCAGCCCCAGCATTTT
CASSPSGISNQPQHF
>TRBJ2-7|NA|TRBV20-1|TRBD2
TGCAGTGCCTCCCCGGGACTAATATACGAGCAGTACTTC
CSASPGLIYEQYF
>TRBJ2-7|NA|TRBV7-2|NA
TGTGCCAGCAGCTCGGACGGACTCTCCTACGAGCAGTACTTC
CASSSDGLSYEQYF
>TRBJ2-7|NA|TRBV5-1|TRBD1
TGCGCCAGCACCCATGCGCCAGGGGGCACGTACGAGCAGTACTTC
CASTHAPGGTYEQYF
>TRBJ1-2|NA|TRBV19|NA
TGTGCCACGCTCACAGAGGTCGGGGGCTACACCTTC
CATLTEVGGYTF
>TRBJ1-2|many|TRBV7-2|NA
TGTGCCAGCAGCTCCTTGTCGCAAAGGGGGAGGAACTATGGCTACACCTTC
CASSSLSQRGRNYGYTF
>TRBJ2-2|few|TRBV27|NA
TGTGCCAGCAGTTTCCCGGACAGCCGGGGCACCGGGGAGCTGTTTTTT
CASSFPDSRGTGELFF
>TRBJ2-7|NA|TRBV4-1|NA
TGCGCCAGCAGCCAGACACCGGGACCGTCCTACGAGCAGTACTTC
CASSQTPGPSYEQYF
>TRBJ2-5|many|TRBV29-1|NA
TGCAGCGGTAACTCCGGGACGGAAGCCGTCGAGACCCAGTACTTC
CSGNSGTEAVETQYF
>TRBJ1-2|NA|TRBV6-1|NA
TGTGCCAGCAGGAAGAGGGACATCTATGGCTACACCTTC
CASRKRDIYGYTF
>TRBJ2-2|many|TRBV29-1|NA
TGCAGCGTTCTTCGGGGACGCACCGGGGAGCTGTTTTTT
CSVLRGRTGELFF
>TRBJ2-5|many|TRBV12-3/TRBV12-4|TRBD1
TGTGCCAGCAGTTTTTTGGGACAGCAAGAGACCCAGTACTTC
CASSFLGQQETQYF
>TRBJ2-7|many|TRBV13|TRBD2
TGTGCCAGCAGCTTAGTTTCTGGCGGGAGCATGTACGAGCAGTACTTC
CASSLVSGGSMYEQYF
>TRBJ1-2|many|TRBV24-1|NA
TGTGCCACCAGTGACCCGTTGTTGGGATATGGCTACACCTTC
CATSDPLLGYGYTF
>TRBJ2-7|many|TRBV12-3/TRBV12-4|NA
TGTGCCAGCAGTTTTGTCAGCCGCTACGAGCAGTACTTC
CASSFVSRYEQYF
>TRBJ2-5|few|TRBV6-2/TRBV6-3|NA
TGTGCCAGCGGGTATCGGCAAGAGACCCAGCACTTC
CASGYRQETQHF
>TRBJ2-7|many|TRBV19|TRBD2
TGTGCCACTAAGAAACGGGACTACACCTACGAGCAGTACTTC
CATKKRDYTYEQYF
>TRBJ2-7|many|TRBV5-1|TRBD1
TGCGCCAGCAGCTTGGAGGGGACAGGGGGCGCCGAGCAGTACTTC
CASSLEGTGGAEQYF
>TRBJ2-5|many|TRBV30|NA
TGTGCCTGGAGCAGGGGACGGGAGACCCAGTACTTC
CAWSRGRETQYF
>TRBJ1-1|many|TRBV2|TRBD1
TGTGCCAGCAGTGGCCCCGGGACAGGGGTTTCTGAAGCTTTCTTT
CASSGPGTGVSEAFF
>TRBJ2-5|many|TRBV10-3|TRBD2
TGTGCCACGATGGCGTCTACCGGGGGGGAGACCCAGTACTTC
CATMASTGGETQYF
>TRBJ2-5|many|TRBV28|TRBD1
TGTGCCAGCAGTGGACGGTACAGGGGGCGCAAAGAGACCCAGTACTTC
CASSGRYRGRKETQYF
>TRBJ1-2|few|TRBV27|NA
TGTGCCAGCAGTTTATCGGGGGCAGGGAGAGGCTACACCTTC
CASSLSGAGRGYTF
>TRBJ1-3|few|TRBV2|NA
TGTGCCAGCAGTGAAGTTTTTAGGGGCCGCCTCTCTGGAAACACCATATATTTT
CASSEVFRGRLSGNTIYF
>TRBJ2-2|many|TRBV5-1|NA
TGCGCCAGCAGCTTGGACGTGGGACAGAACACCGGGGAGCTGTTTTTT
CASSLDVGQNTGELFF
>TRBJ1-6|NA|TRBV30|NA
TGTGCCTGGAGTGGAGGGCAGACGAATTCACTCCTCCACTTT
CAWSGGQTNSLLHF
>TRBJ2-5|many|TRBV6-2/TRBV6-3|TRBD1
TGTGCCAGCAGCTCAACAGGGGGAGTTCGGGAGACCCAGTACTTC
CASSSTGGVRETQYF
>TRBJ2-7|many|TRBV7-6|TRBD2
TGTGCCAGCAGCGCCCTTAGCGGGAGGGCTACCTACGAGCAGTACTTC
CASSALSGRATYEQYF
>TRBJ2-5|many|TRBV20-1|TRBD1
TGCAGTGCTAGAGGGGACAGGGGAAGGAGAGAGACCCAGTACTTC
CSARGDRGRRETQYF
>TRBJ2-2|many|TRBV6-2/TRBV6-3|NA
TGTGCCAGCTTGACGGCAATGGCCGGGGAGCTGTTTTTT
CASLTAMAGELFF
>TRBJ1-2|NA|TRBV29-1|TRBD1
TGCAGCGTGAGGGACAGTCCTAACTATGGCTACACCTTC
CSVRDSPNYGYTF
>TRBJ1-5|many|TRBV20-1|NA
TGCAGTGCTCGCCTTGGGGGGGCCGATCAGCCCCAGCATTTT
CSARLGGADQPQHF
>TRBJ2-7|many|TRBV20-1|NA
TGCAGTGCTGAAACAGGGTCCTACGAGCAGTACTTC
CSAETGSYEQYF
>TRBJ1-2|many|TRBV7-2|NA
TGTGCCAGCAGCCCGGCATGGGTGGGAGCGGACTATGGCTACACCTTC
CASSPAWVGADYGYTF
>TRBJ1-2|many|TRBV7-2|NA
TGTGCCAGCAGCTGGAAAGCCCGGGACGATCGATCGGGCTACACCTTC
CASSWKARDDRSGYTF
>TRBJ1-2|many|TRBV5-1|NA
TGCGCCAGCAGCGTACCCGGGGACTATGGCTACACCTTC
CASSVPGDYGYTF
>TRBJ2-2|many|TRBV5-1|NA
TGCGCCAGCAGCTTGACGGTCGGGGAGCTGTTTTTT
CASSLTVGELFF
>TRBJ2-7|many|TRBV6-5|NA
TGTGCCAGCAGTTACTCGATTGGTTACCTCTCCTACGAGCAGTACTTC
CASSYSIGYLSYEQYF
>TRBJ1-1|NA|TRBV2|NA
TGTGCCAGCAGTGGTCCCGGGACATCGAACACTGAAGCTTTCTTT
CASSGPGTSNTEAFF
>TRBJ2-7|few|TRBV20-1|TRBD2
TGCAGTGCTAGACCGGGACTAGCGGGAGGGCCAATCTCCTACGAGCAGTACTTC
CSARPGLAGGPISYEQYF
>TRBJ1-2|many|TRBV5-6|NA
TGTGCCAGCAGCTTGCGGGGGCAGGTTGACTATGGCTACACCTTC
CASSLRGQVDYGYTF
>TRBJ1-1|NA|TRBV6-2/TRBV6-3|NA
TGTGCCAGCAGCCTTTCAGGGAGGAGGGCTTTCTTT
CASSLSGRRAFF
>TRBJ1-2|many|TRBV28|NA
TGTGCCAGCCTTCAATTATCGGACAGAGCCTATGGCTACACCTTC
CASLQLSDRAYGYTF
>TRBJ1-1|NA|TRBV7-2|NA
TGTGCCAGCAGCTTAACACACAACACTGAAGCTTTCTTT
CASSLTHNTEAFF
>TRBJ2-7|many|TRBV28|TRBD1
TGTGCCAGCACGGGGACAGTCTCCTACGAGCAGTACTTC
CASTGTVSYEQYF
>TRBJ1-1|many|TRBV20-1|NA
TGCAGTGCCAGATCTCTGGAGGGGTGGACTGAAGCTTTCTTT
CSARSLEGWTEAFF
>TRBJ2-7|many|TRBV27|TRBD2
TGTGCCAGCAGTTTTACTAGCGGGATCACCTACGAGCAGTACTTC
CASSFTSGITYEQYF
>TRBJ2-5|NA|TRBV11-1|NA
TGTGCCAGCAGCTTTGCCGGTGAGAAAGGAGAGACCCAGTACTTC
CASSFAGEKGETQYF
>TRBJ2-7|few|TRBV4-1|TRBD2
TGCGCCAGCAGCCAAGGACTGCGGGAGCCCAACAAGGAGCAGTACTTC
CASSQGLREPNKEQYF